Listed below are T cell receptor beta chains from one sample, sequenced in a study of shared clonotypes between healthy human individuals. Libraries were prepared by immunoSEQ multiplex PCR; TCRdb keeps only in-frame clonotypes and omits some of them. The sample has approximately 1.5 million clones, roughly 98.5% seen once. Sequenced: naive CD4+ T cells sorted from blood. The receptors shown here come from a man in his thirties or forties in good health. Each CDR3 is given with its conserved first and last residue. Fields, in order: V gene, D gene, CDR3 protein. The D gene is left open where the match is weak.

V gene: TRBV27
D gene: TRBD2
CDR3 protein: CASRSHSGSSYEQYF

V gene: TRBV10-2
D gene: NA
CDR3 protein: CASSELQGMGGNIQYF

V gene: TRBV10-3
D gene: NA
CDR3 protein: CAISEINDQPQHF

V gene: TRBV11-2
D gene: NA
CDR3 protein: CASSSVRGVSYEQYF

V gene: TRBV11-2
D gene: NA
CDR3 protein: CASSSIGGALTEAFF

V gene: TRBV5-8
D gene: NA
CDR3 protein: CASAPLNEQFF

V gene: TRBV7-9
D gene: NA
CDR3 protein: CASSALTTTNEQFF

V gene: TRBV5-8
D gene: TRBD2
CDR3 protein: CASSLWGLAGNEQFF

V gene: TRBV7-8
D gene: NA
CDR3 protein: CASSSGPVGNQPQHF

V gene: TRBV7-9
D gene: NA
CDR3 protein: CASSLRVAVITDTQYF

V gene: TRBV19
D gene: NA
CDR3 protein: CASSIADTNYGYTF

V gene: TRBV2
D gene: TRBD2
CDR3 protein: CASSQGLAGADTQYF

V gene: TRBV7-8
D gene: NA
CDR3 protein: CASSLYFRDGRDTIYF

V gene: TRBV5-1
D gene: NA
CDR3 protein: CASSSEDYEQYF

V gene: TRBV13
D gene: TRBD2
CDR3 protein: CASSLGGGLAVYNEQFF

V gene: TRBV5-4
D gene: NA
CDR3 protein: CASSLAGTYEQYF

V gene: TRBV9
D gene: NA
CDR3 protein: CASSVGRGVSSYNEQFF

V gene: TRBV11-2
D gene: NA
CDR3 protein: CASSLDSRGANVLTF

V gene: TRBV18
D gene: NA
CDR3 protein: CASSPGKLAKNIQYF

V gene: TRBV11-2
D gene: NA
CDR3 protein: CASSPSPGTGELFF

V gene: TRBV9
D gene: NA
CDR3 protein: CASSILTGSEAFF

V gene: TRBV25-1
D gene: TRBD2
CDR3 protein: CASQLAGAPYNEQFF

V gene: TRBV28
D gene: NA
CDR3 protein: CATGADYNEQFF

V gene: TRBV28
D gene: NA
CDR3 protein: CASSLPSYEQYF

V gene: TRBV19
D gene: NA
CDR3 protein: CASSMLGWLNTEAFF

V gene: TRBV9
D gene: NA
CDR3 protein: CASSVGGNGYTF

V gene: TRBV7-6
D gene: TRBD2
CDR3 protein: CASSSFLLAIYEQYF

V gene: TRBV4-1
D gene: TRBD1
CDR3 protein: CASSRPGTGTDTQYF

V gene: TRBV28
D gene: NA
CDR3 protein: CASSSIYRDQETQYF

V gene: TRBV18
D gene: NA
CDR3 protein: CASSPGTAHGYTF

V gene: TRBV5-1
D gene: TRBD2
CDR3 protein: CASSFSTGGDYNEQFF

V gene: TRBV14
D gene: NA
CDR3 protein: CASSQDIDSWEQYF

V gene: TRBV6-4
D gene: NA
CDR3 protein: CASSAEQGNTEAFF

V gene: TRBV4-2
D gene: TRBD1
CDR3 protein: CASSQSSRGWTNEKLFF

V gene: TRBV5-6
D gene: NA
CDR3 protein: CASSLGSSSYNEQFF

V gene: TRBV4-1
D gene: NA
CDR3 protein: CASSQAGLGPDTQYF

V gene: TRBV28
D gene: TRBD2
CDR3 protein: CASSPGTSGRAKYF

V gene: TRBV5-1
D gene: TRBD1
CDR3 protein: CASSLGQGSSAFF

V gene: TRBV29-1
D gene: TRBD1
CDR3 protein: CSVDRDRSGTEAFF

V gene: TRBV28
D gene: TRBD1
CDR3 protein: CASSIRDRALLAKNIQYF

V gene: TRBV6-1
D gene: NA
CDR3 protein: CASGWDAEFTGELFF

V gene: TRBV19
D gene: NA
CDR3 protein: CASSFKQETQYF

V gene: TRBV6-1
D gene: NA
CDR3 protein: CASSEGTGFSRYNEQFF

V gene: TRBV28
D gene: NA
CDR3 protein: CASSFVGTTYSNQPQHF

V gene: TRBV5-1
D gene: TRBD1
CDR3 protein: CASSFAAGGDEQYF

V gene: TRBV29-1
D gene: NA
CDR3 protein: CSFRDTQYF

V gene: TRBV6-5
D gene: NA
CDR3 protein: CASSYPPGNNEQFF

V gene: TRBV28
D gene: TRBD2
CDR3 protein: CASQPRGAGASYEQYF

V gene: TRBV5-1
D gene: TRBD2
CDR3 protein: CASSLALAEYNEQFF

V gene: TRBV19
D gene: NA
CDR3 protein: CASSIVWGYYEQYF

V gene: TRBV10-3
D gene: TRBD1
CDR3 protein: CAILEGTGSSYEQYF

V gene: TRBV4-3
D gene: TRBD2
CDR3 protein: CASSRLAGRLYNEQFF

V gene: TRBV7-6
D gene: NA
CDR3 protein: CASSLAANSGVGYGYTF

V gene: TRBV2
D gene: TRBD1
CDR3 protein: CASSTQGTVLYEQYF

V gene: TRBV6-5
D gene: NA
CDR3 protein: CASRISEDQPQHF

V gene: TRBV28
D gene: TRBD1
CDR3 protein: CASDMDRGPVEAFF

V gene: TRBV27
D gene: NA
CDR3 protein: CASSLLGPYEQYF

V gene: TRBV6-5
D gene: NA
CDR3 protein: CASSRARMNTGELFF